This TCR beta chain was captured by sequencing in a study of shared clonotypes between healthy human individuals. Regarding the study as a whole: Naive CD4 clonotype sharing across several donors was approximately 5%.

CDR3 size: 15 residues. Trimming cost V 4 bases and J 3 bases; bases outside gene matches: 7. Germline CDR1 and CDR2: SGHRS and YFSETQ. Using immunoSEQ multiplex PCR, the repertoire was profiled, and TCRdb retains in-frame clones only, with some absent. The sample includes some 630,000 clones, about two thirds seen only once; the top ten take under 2%. Points on this clone: Its antigen is not identified.

The chain carries TRBV5-1 and TRBJ1-1; TRBD1 matches at 9 bases. The sequencing input was memory CD4+ T cells sorted from blood. Specified subset: CD45RA-negative fraction. The sequence was obtained from a woman aged 30 to 39 in good health. Here the CDR3 reads CASSRRQGGDTEAFF. In DNA form, the CDR3 reads TGCGCCAGCAGCAGGAGACAGGGGGGAGACACTGAAGCTTTCTTT.